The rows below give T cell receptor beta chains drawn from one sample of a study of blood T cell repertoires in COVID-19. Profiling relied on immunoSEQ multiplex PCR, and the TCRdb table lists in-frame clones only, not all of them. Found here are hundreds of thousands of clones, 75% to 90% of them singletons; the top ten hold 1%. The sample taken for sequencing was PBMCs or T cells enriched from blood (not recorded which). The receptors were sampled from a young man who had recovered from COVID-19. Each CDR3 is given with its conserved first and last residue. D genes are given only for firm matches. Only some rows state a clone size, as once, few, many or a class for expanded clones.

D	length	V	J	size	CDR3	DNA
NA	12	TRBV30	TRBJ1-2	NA	CAWSFTGGGYTF	TGTGCCTGGAGTTTTACGGGGGGTGGCTACACCTTC
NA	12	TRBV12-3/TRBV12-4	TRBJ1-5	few	CASSYSPQPQHF	TGTGCCAGCAGTTACAGCCCCCAGCCCCAGCATTTT
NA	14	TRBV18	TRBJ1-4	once	CASSPLTGDEKLFF	TGTGCCAGCTCACCATTAACAGGTGATGAAAAACTGTTTTTT
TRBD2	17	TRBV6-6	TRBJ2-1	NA	CASSRTRRTSDLNEQFF	TGTGCCAGCAGTCGGACCCGTAGGACTAGCGACTTGAATGAGCAGTTCTTC
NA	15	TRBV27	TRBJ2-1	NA	CASRKGVGSYNEQFF	TGTGCCAGCAGGAAGGGGGTGGGCTCCTACAATGAGCAGTTCTTC
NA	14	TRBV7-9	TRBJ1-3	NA	CASSMGQLGNTIYF	TGTGCCAGCAGCATGGGACAACTTGGAAACACCATATATTTT
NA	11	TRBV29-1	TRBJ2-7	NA	CSVRGGNEQYF	TGCAGCGTCCGCGGAGGGAACGAGCAGTACTTC
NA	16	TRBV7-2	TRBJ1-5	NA	CASSLAGSGVDQPQHF	TGTGCCAGCAGCTTAGCGGGGTCAGGGGTGGATCAGCCCCAGCATTTT
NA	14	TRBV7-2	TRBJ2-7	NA	CASSVQGSSYEQYF	TGTGCCAGCAGCGTACAGGGATCCTCCTACGAGCAGTACTTC
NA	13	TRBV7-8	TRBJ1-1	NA	CASSSGTTRPAFF	TGTGCCAGCAGCTCCGGGACTACTAGGCCGGCTTTCTTT
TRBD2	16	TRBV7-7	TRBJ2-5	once	CASSSASGGAWETQYF	TGTGCCAGCAGCTCCGCTAGCGGGGGGGCCTGGGAGACCCAGTACTTC
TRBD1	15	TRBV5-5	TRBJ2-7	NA	CASSLGQGYSYEQYF	TGTGCCAGCAGCCTAGGACAGGGGTACTCCTACGAGCAGTACTTC
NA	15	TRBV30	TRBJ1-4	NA	CAWALYGGKNEKLFF	TGTGCCTGGGCCCTTTATGGAGGGAAGAATGAAAAACTGTTTTTT
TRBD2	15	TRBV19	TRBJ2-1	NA	CAKLPGGGGVNEQFF	TGTGCCAAACTCCCCGGCGGGGGTGGGGTCAATGAGCAGTTCTTC
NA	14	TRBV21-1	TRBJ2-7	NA	CASTLPGQDYEQYF	TGTGCCAGCACCTTACCGGGACAGGACTACGAGCAGTACTTC
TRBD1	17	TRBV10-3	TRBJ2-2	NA	CAIRSDRGNSGTGELFF	TGTGCCATCAGATCGGACAGGGGAAACTCGGGCACCGGGGAGCTGTTTTTT
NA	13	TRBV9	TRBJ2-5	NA	CASSGGLRETQYF	TGTGCCAGCAGCGGAGGGCTCCGGGAGACCCAGTACTTC
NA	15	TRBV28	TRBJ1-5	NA	CASSFEVGSNQPQHF	TGTGCCAGCAGTTTCGAGGTTGGGAGCAATCAGCCCCAGCATTTT
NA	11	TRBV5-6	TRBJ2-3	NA	CASSLLDTQYF	TGTGCCAGCAGCTTACTAGATACGCAGTATTTT
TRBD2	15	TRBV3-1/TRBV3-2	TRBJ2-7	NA	CASSPAGVFSYEQYF	TGTGCCAGCAGCCCTGCGGGGGTTTTCTCCTACGAGCAGTACTTC
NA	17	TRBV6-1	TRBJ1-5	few	CASSEEGGRWVNQPQHF	TGTGCCAGCAGTGAAGAGGGGGGGCGGTGGGTCAATCAGCCCCAGCATTTT
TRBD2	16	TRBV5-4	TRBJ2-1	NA	CASSSPGLAGGHEQFF	TGTGCCAGCAGCTCACCGGGACTAGCGGGAGGCCATGAGCAGTTCTTC
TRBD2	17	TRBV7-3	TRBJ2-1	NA	CASSPPRGGRSYNEQFF	TGTGCCAGCAGCCCCCCCCGCGGGGGAAGGTCCTACAATGAGCAGTTCTTC
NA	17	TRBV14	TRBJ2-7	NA	CASSQVDQGPLSYEQYF	TGTGCCAGCAGCCAAGTTGACCAGGGGCCCCTCTCCTACGAGCAGTACTTC
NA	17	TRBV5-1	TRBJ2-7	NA	CASSRLEASGLPYEQYF	TGCGCCAGCAGTCGCCTGGAGGCGAGCGGGCTTCCGTACGAGCAGTACTTC
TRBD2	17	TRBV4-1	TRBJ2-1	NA	CASSQDQAGGLNNEQFF	TGCGCCAGCAGCCAAGATCAAGCGGGAGGTCTAAATAATGAGCAGTTCTTC
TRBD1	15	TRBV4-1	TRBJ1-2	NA	CASSLPTGGNYGYTF	TGCGCCAGCAGCCTACCGACAGGGGGTAACTATGGCTACACCTTC
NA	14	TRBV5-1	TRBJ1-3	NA	CASSPGTSGNTIYF	TGCGCCAGCAGCCCGGGGACTTCTGGAAACACCATATATTTT
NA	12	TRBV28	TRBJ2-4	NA	CASRSAGDIQYF	TGTGCCAGCCGTTCCGCCGGGGACATTCAGTACTTC
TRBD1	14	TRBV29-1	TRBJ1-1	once	CSVLNRGRETEAFF	TGCAGCGTCCTGAACAGGGGGCGGGAAACTGAAGCTTTCTTT
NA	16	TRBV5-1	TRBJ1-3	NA	CASSLEWGPAGNTIYF	TGCGCCAGCAGCTTGGAATGGGGGCCCGCGGGAAACACCATATATTTT
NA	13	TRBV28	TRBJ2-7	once	CASSIQSPHEQYF	TGTGCCAGCAGTATACAATCCCCCCACGAGCAGTACTTC
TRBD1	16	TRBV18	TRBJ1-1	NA	CASSPPGQSMNTEAFF	TGTGCCAGCTCACCCCCGGGACAGTCCATGAACACTGAAGCTTTCTTT
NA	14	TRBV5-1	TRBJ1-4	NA	CASSLQGTNEKLFF	TGCGCCAGCAGCTTACAGGGAACTAATGAAAAACTGTTTTTT
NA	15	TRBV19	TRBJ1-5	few	CASSIDRGGNQPQHF	TGTGCCAGTAGTATAGATAGGGGTGGCAATCAGCCCCAGCATTTT
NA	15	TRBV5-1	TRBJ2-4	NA	CASSLGQVGKNIQYF	TGCGCCAGCAGCTTGGGACAGGTCGGCAAAAACATTCAGTACTTC
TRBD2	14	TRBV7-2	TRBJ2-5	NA	CASRHSGGKETQYF	TGTGCCAGCAGACATAGCGGGGGAAAAGAGACCCAGTACTTC
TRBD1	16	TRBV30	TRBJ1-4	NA	CAWSQTTQGAYEKLFF	TGTGCCTGGAGCCAGACGACACAGGGGGCCTATGAAAAACTGTTTTTT
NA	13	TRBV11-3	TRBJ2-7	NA	CASSFGGDYEQYF	TGTGCCAGCAGCTTTGGAGGAGATTACGAGCAGTACTTC
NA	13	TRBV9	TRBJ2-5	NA	CASSPGVQETQYF	TGTGCCAGCAGCCCGGGGGTACAAGAGACCCAGTACTTC
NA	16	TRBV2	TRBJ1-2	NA	CATLSPTGLANYGYTF	TGTGCCACCCTTTCTCCTACAGGGCTAGCTAACTATGGCTACACCTTC
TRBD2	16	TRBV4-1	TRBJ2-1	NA	CASSHGLAASYNEQFF	TGCGCCAGCAGCCACGGACTAGCGGCCTCGTACAATGAGCAGTTCTTC
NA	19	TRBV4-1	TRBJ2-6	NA	CASSQYLGLDSSGANVLTF	TGCGCCAGCAGCCAATACTTGGGTCTTGACAGCTCTGGGGCCAACGTCCTGACTTTC
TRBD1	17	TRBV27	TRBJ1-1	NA	CASSLFSTGGMNTEAFF	TGTGCCAGCAGTTTATTTTCTACAGGGGGTATGAACACTGAAGCTTTCTTT
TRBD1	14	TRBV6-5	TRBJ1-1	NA	CASSYSTGIAEAFF	TGTGCCAGCAGTTATTCGACAGGGATCGCTGAAGCTTTCTTT
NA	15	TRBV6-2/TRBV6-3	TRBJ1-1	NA	CASSHEGLQGPEAFF	TGTGCCAGCAGCCACGAAGGATTACAGGGCCCTGAAGCTTTCTTT
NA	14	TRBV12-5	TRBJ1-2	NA	CASGTAGGDYGYTF	TGTGCTAGTGGCACAGCGGGGGGCGACTATGGCTACACCTTC
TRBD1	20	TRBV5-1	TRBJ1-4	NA	CASSLAGWTGSVATNEKLFF	TGCGCCAGCAGCTTGGCCGGATGGACAGGGTCAGTTGCAACTAATGAAAAACTGTTTTTT
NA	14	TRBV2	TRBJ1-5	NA	CASSADSVDQPQHF	TGTGCCAGCAGTGCGGACAGCGTAGATCAGCCCCAGCATTTT
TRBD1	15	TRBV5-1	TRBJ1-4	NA	CASSLSGGGSEKLFF	TGCGCCAGCAGCTTATCAGGGGGCGGTAGTGAAAAACTGTTTTTT
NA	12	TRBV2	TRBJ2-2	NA	CASRPGSGELFF	TGTGCCAGCAGGCCAGGGTCCGGGGAGCTGTTTTTT
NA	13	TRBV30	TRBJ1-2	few	CAWSVLPGDGYTF	TGTGCCTGGAGTGTACTTCCCGGGGATGGCTACACCTTC
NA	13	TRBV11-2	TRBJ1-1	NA	CASRLGRGPEAFF	TGTGCCAGCAGACTAGGGCGGGGCCCTGAAGCTTTCTTT
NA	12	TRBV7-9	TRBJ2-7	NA	CASSLLELEQYF	TGTGCCAGCAGCTTACTCGAACTGGAGCAGTACTTC
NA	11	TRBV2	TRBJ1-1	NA	CASSQGSKAFF	TGTGCCAGCAGTCAGGGATCCAAAGCTTTCTTT